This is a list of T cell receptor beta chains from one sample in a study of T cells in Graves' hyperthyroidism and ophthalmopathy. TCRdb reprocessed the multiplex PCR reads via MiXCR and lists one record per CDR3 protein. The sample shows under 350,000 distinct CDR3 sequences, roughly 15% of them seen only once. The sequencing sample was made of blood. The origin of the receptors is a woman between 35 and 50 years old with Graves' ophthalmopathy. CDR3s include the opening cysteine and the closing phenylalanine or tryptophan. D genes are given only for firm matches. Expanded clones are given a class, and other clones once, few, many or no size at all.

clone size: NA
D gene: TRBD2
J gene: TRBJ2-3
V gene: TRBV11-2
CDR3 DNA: TGTGCCAGCAGCTTTAGAGCGGGGGCCACTAGCACAGATACGCAGTATTTT
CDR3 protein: CASSFRAGATSTDTQYF

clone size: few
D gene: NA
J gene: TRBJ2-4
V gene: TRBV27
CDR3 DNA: TGTGCCAGCAGTTTATCGGAGGGGGTGGGAAGCATTCAGTACTTC
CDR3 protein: CASSLSEGVGSIQYF

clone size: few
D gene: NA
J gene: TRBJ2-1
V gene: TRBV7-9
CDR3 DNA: TGTGCCAGCAGCGCTACAACCACCGGTGAGCAGTTCTTC
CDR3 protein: CASSATTTGEQFF

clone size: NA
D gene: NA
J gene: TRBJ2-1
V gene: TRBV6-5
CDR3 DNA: TGTGTCAGCAGTTACCCATTAGAGGGGGGGCTGGACCGTAATGAGCAGTTCTTC
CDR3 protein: CVSSYPLEGGLDRNEQFF

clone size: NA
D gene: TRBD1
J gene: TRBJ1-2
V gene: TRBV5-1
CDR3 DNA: TGCGCCAGCTGTCCCGGGACAGGGTTTTTATTACAAGGCTACACCTTC
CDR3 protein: CASCPGTGFLLQGYTF

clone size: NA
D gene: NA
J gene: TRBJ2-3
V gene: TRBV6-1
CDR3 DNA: TGTGCCAGCAGCCAGGGCGGGATCCAAGATACGCAGTATTTT
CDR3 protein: CASSQGGIQDTQYF

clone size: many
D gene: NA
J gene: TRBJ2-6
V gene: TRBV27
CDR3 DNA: TGTGCCAGCAGTTTAGGTGTCTCTGGGGCCAACGTCCTGACTTTC
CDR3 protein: CASSLGVSGANVLTF

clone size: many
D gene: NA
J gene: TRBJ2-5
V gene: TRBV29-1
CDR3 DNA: TGCAGCGTTGGGGGTGAGACCCAGTACTTC
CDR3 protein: CSVGGETQYF

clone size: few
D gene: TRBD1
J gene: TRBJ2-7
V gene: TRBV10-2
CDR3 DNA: TGCGCCAGCAGTGGGGGACAGGGGCTCCCTACGAACTTC
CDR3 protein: CASSGGQGLPTNF

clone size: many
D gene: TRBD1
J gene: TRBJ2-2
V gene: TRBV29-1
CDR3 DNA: TGCAGCGTAGGGACAGGGGGCAACGGGGAGCTGTTTTTT
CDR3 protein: CSVGTGGNGELFF

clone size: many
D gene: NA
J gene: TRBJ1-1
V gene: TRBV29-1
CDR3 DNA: TGCAGCGTTGAGGCAGGTATGAACACTGAAGCTTTCTTT
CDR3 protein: CSVEAGMNTEAFF

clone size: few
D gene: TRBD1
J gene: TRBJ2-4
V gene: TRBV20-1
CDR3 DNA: TGCAGTGCTAGAGCGGACAGGGGGACTTCGGCCAAAAACATTCAGTACTTC
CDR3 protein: CSARADRGTSAKNIQYF

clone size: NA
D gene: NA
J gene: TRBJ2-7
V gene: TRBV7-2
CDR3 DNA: TGTGCCAGCGCCCCCGTTTCTTTGGGTCACTACGAGCAGTACTTC
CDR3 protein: CASAPVSLGHYEQYF

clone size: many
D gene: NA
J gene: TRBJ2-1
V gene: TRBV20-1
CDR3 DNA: TGCAGTGCCCCTTGGGAGTTAGGCAATGAGCAGTTCTTC
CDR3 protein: CSAPWELGNEQFF

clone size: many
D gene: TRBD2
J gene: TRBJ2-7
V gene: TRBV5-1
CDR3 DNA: TGCGCCAGCAGCTCCCCCGCGGGGGTGTCCACTTACGAGCAGTACTTC
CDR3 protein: CASSSPAGVSTYEQYF

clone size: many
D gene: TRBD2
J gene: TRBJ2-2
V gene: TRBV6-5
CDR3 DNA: TGTGCCAGCAGTTACCCAACTAGCGGGGAACACACCGGGGAGCTGTTTTTT
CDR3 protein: CASSYPTSGEHTGELFF

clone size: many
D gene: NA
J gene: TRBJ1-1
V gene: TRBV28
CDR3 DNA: TGTGCCAGCAGACGGACAGCGAACACTGAAGCTTTCTTT
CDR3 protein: CASRRTANTEAFF

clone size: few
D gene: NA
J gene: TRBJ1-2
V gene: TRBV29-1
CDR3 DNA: TGCAGCGTTGAAGATAGGAGTGTCTATGGCTACACCTTC
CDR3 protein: CSVEDRSVYGYTF

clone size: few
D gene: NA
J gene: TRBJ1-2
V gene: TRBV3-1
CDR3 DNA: TGTGCCAACAGCCAAGGGCCGCTCGGAGGCTACACCTTC
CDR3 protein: CANSQGPLGGYTF

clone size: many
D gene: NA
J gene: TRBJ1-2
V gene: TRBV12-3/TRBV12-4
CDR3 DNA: TGTGCCAGCAGTTTAGGGGATGTCGCTGGCTACACCTTC
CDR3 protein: CASSLGDVAGYTF

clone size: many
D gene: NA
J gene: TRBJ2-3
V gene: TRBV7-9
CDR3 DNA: TGTGCCAGCAGCTTAGATACGCAGTATTTT
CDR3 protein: CASSLDTQYF

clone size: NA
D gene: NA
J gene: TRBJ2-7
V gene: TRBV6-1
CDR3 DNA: TGTGCCAGCTCCAAGATCCACGAGCAGTACTTC
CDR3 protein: CASSKIHEQYF

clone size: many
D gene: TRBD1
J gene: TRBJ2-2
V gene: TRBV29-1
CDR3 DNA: TGCAGCGCCGCGGACAGGGGCGGCACCGGGGAGCTGTTTTTT
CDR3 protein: CSAADRGGTGELFF

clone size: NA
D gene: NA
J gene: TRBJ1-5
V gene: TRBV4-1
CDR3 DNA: TGCGCCAGCAGCCACGATTACAAAAAGGGGGGTCAGCCCCAGCATTTT
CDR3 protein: CASSHDYKKGGQPQHF

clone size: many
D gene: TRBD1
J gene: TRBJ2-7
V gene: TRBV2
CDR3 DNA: TGTGCCAGCAGTAGACGAGACAGGGACCTCCCCTACGAGCAGTACTTC
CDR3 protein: CASSRRDRDLPYEQYF

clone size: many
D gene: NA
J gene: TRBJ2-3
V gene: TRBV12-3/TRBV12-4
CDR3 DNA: TGTGCCAGCAGTTTAAGTTGGAGCAGCTTTGCGCAGTATTTT
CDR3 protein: CASSLSWSSFAQYF

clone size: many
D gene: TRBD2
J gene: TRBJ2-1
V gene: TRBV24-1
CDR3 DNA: TGTGCCACCAGTGACATATTTGCGGGACTAGCGGATTACAATGAGCAGTTCTTC
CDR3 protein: CATSDIFAGLADYNEQFF

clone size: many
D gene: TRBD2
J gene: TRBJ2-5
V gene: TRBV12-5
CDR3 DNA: TGTGCTAGTGGTTTGGTACAGACTAGCGGGGGCGGGGAGACCCAGTACTTC
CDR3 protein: CASGLVQTSGGGETQYF

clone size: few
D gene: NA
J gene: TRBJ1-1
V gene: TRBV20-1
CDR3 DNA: TGCAGTGCTGGCAGCTACCAACAGGAAACTGAAGCTTTCTTT
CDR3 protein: CSAGSYQQETEAFF

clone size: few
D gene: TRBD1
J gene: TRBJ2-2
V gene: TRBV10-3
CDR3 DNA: TGTGCCATCAGTGAGTCGAACACCGTGGGGACAGCGAACACCGGGGAGCTGTTTTTT
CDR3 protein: CAISESNTVGTANTGELFF

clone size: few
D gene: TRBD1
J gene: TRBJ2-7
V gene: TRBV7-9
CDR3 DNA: TGTGCCAGCAGCTTACCAGGCGGGACAGGGACCCTGGAGCAGTACTTC
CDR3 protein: CASSLPGGTGTLEQYF

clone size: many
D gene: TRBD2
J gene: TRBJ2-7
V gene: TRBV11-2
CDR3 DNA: TGTGCCAGCAGCTCGCGACTAGCGGGGGGAAACTACGAGCAGTACTTC
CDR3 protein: CASSSRLAGGNYEQYF

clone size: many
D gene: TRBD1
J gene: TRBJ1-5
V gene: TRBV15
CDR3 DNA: TGTGCCACCAGCCCTTATCGACAGGGTGGTCAGCCCCAGCATTTT
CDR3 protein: CATSPYRQGGQPQHF

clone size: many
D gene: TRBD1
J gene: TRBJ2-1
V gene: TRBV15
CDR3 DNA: TGTGCCACCAGCAGGGACAGGTCGAATGAGCAGTTCTTC
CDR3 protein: CATSRDRSNEQFF

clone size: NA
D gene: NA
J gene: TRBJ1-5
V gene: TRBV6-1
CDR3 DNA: TGTGCCAGCAGTGATCGGTCTCGTAGTCCTAGGGGGGTCGGACAGCCCCAGCATTTT
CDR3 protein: CASSDRSRSPRGVGQPQHF

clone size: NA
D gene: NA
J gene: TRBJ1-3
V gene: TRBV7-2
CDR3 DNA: TGTGCCAGCAGCTTAGCGCTAGAAGCGGGCCTCACCATATATTTT
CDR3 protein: CASSLALEAGLTIYF

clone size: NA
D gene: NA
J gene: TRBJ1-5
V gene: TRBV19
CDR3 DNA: TGTGCCAGTACCCACGGGCCAAATCAGCCCCAGCATTTT
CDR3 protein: CASTHGPNQPQHF

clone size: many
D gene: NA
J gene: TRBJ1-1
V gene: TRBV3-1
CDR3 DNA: TGTGCCAGCAGTCTCGGGCGGAGGACTGAAGCTTTCTTT
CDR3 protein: CASSLGRRTEAFF

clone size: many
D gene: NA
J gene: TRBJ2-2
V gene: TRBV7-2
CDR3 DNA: TGTGCCAGCAGCATTAAAACGAACACCGGGGAGCTGTTTTTT
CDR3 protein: CASSIKTNTGELFF

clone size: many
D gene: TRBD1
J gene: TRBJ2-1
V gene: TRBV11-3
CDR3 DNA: TGTGCCAGCAGCTTAGCTGGGACAGGGTTACCATTACATGAGCAGTTCTTC
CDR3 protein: CASSLAGTGLPLHEQFF